This TCR beta chain was profiled in a study of PD-L1 blockade in urothelial cancer. At the level of the study: Samples of blood were analyzed 3 weeks (second dose) and 6 weeks after treatment start. Per blood sample, T cells had a median of about 150,000. Study results and caveats: Durable-benefit patients had greater expansion of tumor-associated blood clones at 3 weeks.

The germline V gene has CDR1 SGHTA and CDR2 FQGNSA. The CDR3 loop spans 11 amino acids. The V gene lost 7 bases and the J gene lost 8 bases, with 11 bases spanning the gap. Stated time point: peripheral blood 6 weeks after treatment start. Sequencing used immunoSEQ multiplex PCR; TCRdb keeps in-frame clones, though not all of them. The sample lists approximately 91,000 clones, over 80% seen once, with around 7.7% in the top ten. A remark on this clone: Its target is unknown.

The sample here was PBMCs, taken around atezolizumab (anti-PD-L1) treatment. The source of this sequence is a man aged 70-80 years with urothelial cancer. This rearrangement joins TRBV7-2 to TRBJ1-2, with unresolved D. Written as DNA, the CDR3 is TGTGCCAGCAACCGGGAGGGCGGCTACACCTTC. This codes for CASNREGGYTF.